Listed here are 23 T cell receptor beta chains from one sample, sequenced in a study of vaccination effects on CD4 cells after COVID-19 (dated by TCRdb to between 2021 and 2024). The ViraFEST assay stimulated PBMC with viral peptide pools and then used TCR sequencing to identify antigen-specific CD4+ T cell clonotypes by expansion. After more than nine days of culture, CD4+ T cells were isolated with the EasySep CD4+ T cell isolation kit. Each participant got two doses of an mRNA SARS-CoV-2 vaccine, either BNT162b2 or mRNA-1273. These receptors lack a known antigen. Libraries were prepared through the immunoSEQ multiplex PCR assay. Entries here come from immuneACCESS through TCRdb and include only in-frame sequences with V and J called. Some clones fail to appear in such tables; in the studies checked, an unresolved V gene covers under half of the shortfall, and the cause of the remainder is unknown. The sample table records about 81,000 clones; around 74% of these occur just once. The top ten clones comprise approximately 1% of the sample.

The source material was CD4+ T cells from PBMCs cultured with HCoV-OC43 spike peptides, sampled after COVID-19 vaccination. What this sample's cell subset or site label stands for: HCoV-OC43 spike overlapping peptide pool stimulation. These receptors were collected from a human donor who received a COVID-19 vaccine.

The J gene is TRBJ1-2, the V gene TRBV9, with 9 bases that match TRBD1. Trimming cost V 4 bases and J 2 bases; bases outside gene matches: 3. The CDR3 length is 14 residues. Germline assignment: CDR1 SGDLS and CDR2 YYNGEE. CDR3 protein: CASSPTGGNYGYTF. The CDR3 DNA is TGTGCCAGCAGCCCCACAGGGGGCAACTATGGCTACACCTTC.

This clone appeared a single time. This chain connects TRBV5-1 to TRBJ2-2; 12 nucleotides agree with TRBD2. Trimming took 7 bases from V and 0 from J; bases not matched to a gene: 10. This CDR3 region has 18 residues. Per the germline V gene, CDR1 is SGHRS and CDR2 is YFSETQ. Here the CDR3 reads CASSSPLAGGANTGELFF. The CDR3 DNA reads TGCGCCAGCTCCAGCCCCCTAGCGGGGGGGGCGAACACCGGGGAGCTGTTTTTT.

The chain uses TRBV3-1 (or the pseudogene TRBV3-2) and TRBJ1-1; 8 positions agree with TRBD1. J was trimmed by 5 bases and V by 4 bases; bases with no gene match: 6. The CDR3 spans 14 residues. Germline V gives CDR1 LGHDT, CDR2 YNNKEL (reference sequence). CDR3 in DNA: TGTGCCAGCAGCCTACCTGACAGGGGAACTGAAGCTTTCTTT. This sequence encodes CASSLPDRGTEAFF.

The CDR3 DNA follows: TGTGCCAGCAGCTCCCTCTTAAGGGGCGGGGTTTACAATGAGCAGTTCTTC. Residues: CASSSLLRGGVYNEQFF. This rearrangement joins TRBV7-3 to TRBJ2-1, with D perhaps TRBD2 (6 bases). Between the trimmed V and J ends, which lost 4 bases and 4 bases, there was a span of 20 bases. Germline-derived CDR1 and CDR2 are SGHTA and FQGTGA. The CDR3 contains 17 residues. Looking up the rest from reference TRBV7-3 and TRBJ2-1 gives the full variable domain: GAGVSQTPSNKVTEKGKYVELRCDPISGHTALYWYRQSLGQGPEFLIYFQGTGAADDSGLPNDRFFAVRPEGSVSTLKIQRTERGDSAVYLCASSSLLRGGVYNEQFFGPGTRLTVL.

The chain carries TRBV11-2 and TRBJ2-7; 12 bases agree with TRBD1. The CDR3 has 17 amino acids. V lost 7 bases, J lost 7 bases, and 17 bases stayed unmatched. In germline, CDR1 is SGHAT, CDR2 FQNNGV. CDR3 sequence reads: CASNFFPRGQGAPEQYV. CDR3 DNA sequence: TGTGCCAGCAACTTTTTCCCAAGGGGACAGGGGGCGCCTGAGCAGTACGTC.

The chain recombines TRBV25-1 with TRBJ2-2; D may be TRBD1 (6 bases). The V end lost 4 bases, the J end lost 6 bases, and 12 bases lay between the germline ends. CDR1 MGHDK and CDR2 SYGVNS come from the germline V gene. This CDR3 is built from 14 residues. For the CDR3, the DNA is TGTGCCAGCAGTGTTCCAGGGGATGCCGGGGAGCTGTTTTTT. This gives the protein CASSVPGDAGELFF.

V usage is TRBV2 and J usage is TRBJ2-4, with D unclear. Trimming pared 4 bases from V and 8 bases from J, leaving 9 bases between. Germline V CDR1 and CDR2: SNHLY, FYNNEI. The CDR3 is 12 amino acids. The DNA of the CDR3 is TGTGCCAGCAGTGTAGTAGTGGACATTCAGTACTTC. Its protein is CASSVVVDIQYF.

This rearrangement joins TRBV6-5 to TRBJ2-7; D is possibly TRBD2 (7 bases). V shed 5 bases and J shed 0 bases, with 11 bases lying between them. Germline assignment: CDR1 MNHEY and CDR2 SVGAGI. The CDR3 spans 14 residues. The CDR3 DNA sequence: TGTGCCAGCAGTAGGGGGGACTACTCCTACGAGCAGTACGTC. This translates into CASSRGDYSYEQYV.

The gene calls are TRBV30 and TRBJ1-1; 8 bases fit TRBD1. There are 11 residues in the CDR3. V lost 3 bases, J lost 9 bases, and 3 bases stayed unmatched. The germline V gene encodes CDR1 GTSNPN and CDR2 SVGIG (reference sequence). The CDR3 protein is CAWRRTGKAFF. The DNA of the CDR3 is TGTGCCTGGAGGAGGACAGGGAAAGCTTTCTTT.

The V call is TRBV5-1, the J call TRBJ2-5, with unresolved D. Germline-derived CDR1 and CDR2 are SGHRS and YFSETQ. CDR3 length: 14 residues. V was shortened by 4 bases and J by 2 bases, with 12 bases between the two germline ends. The CDR3 region has the DNA TGCGCCAGCAGCCTGGGCCAACTGCAAGAGACCCAGTACTTC. Its protein is CASSLGQLQETQYF. Looking up the rest from reference TRBV5-1 and TRBJ2-5 gives the full variable domain: KAGVTQTPRYLIKTRGQQVTLSCSPISGHRSVSWYQQTPGQGLQFLFEYFSETQRNKGNFPGRFSGRQFSNSRSEMNVSTLELGDSALYLCASSLGQLQETQYFGPGTRLLVL.

The chain recombines TRBV21-1 with TRBJ2-7; TRBD2 is taken as the D call from the table, unchecked against the DNA. TRBV21-1 represents a pseudogene. The CDR3 spans 15 residues. The CDR3: CASSPPRGGAYEQYV. CDR3 nucleotides: TGTGCCAGCAGCCCCCCCCGTGGGGGGGCTTACGAGCAGTACGTC.

The chain has TRBV20-1 and TRBJ2-7; D unresolved. Trimming took 3 bases from V and 8 from J, leaving 11 bases between them. CDR1 is DFQATT and CDR2 is SNEGSKA in the germline V gene (reference sequence). CDR3 size: 11 residues. The CDR3 nucleotides read TGCAGTGCTAGTAGGGCTTTCCAGCAGTACGTC. As protein: CSASRAFQQYV.

The rearrangement uses TRBV10-3 and TRBJ1-5; 9 nucleotides line up with TRBD1. Looked up from germline, CDR1 is ENHRY and CDR2 is SYGVKD. The V and J ends lost 6 bases and 5 bases, in that order; junction bases with no gene match: 5. The CDR3 runs to 14 residues. CDR3 region: CAISATGGDQPQHF. For the CDR3, the DNA is TGTGCCATCAGCGCGACAGGGGGGGATCAGCCCCAGCATTTT.

The gene calls are TRBV6-1 and TRBJ2-1, with a possible D match to TRBD1 (7 bases). CDR1 is MNHNS and CDR2 is SASEGT in the germline V gene. Trimming took off 2 bases at V and 0 bases at J, with 14 bases between the two ends. CDR3 size: 17 residues. The CDR3 DNA reads as TGTGCCAGCAGTGAAATGGGGCAGGGGGGCTCCTACAATGAGCAGTTCTTC. It is translated as CASSEMGQGGSYNEQFF.

V usage is TRBV5-1 and J usage is TRBJ1-3; D is uncertain. V was shortened by 1 base and J by 3 bases, with 11 bases between the two germline ends. Germline loops: CDR1 SGHRS, CDR2 YFSETQ. This CDR3 comprises 15 residues. The chain's CDR3 is CASSLYASLGNTIYF. The CDR3 bases are TGCGCCAGCAGCTTGTATGCCAGCCTTGGAAACACCATATATTTT.

This chain joins TRBV27 and TRBJ2-4; maybe TRBD1 (5 bases). CDR1 and CDR2 (germline): MNHEY, SMNVEV (reference sequence). The CDR3 totals 17 residues. The germline V and J ends were trimmed by 6 bases and 0 bases, with 18 bases remaining between them. Here the CDR3 reads CASSPHWGIQAKNIQYF. The CDR3 nucleotides read TGTGCCAGCAGCCCTCACTGGGGCATCCAAGCCAAAAACATTCAGTACTTC.

The chain combines TRBV9 with TRBJ2-1; perhaps TRBD2 as D (5 bases). CDR1 and CDR2 from the germline V gene are SGDLS and YYNGEE. The CDR3 sequence is 15 residues long. The ends were cut back, 0 bases at V and 9 bases at J, with 16 bases in the middle. CDR3 nucleotide sequence: TGTGCCAGCAGCGTAGTTTTCGAGAGGGCAGGTGAGCAGTTCTTC. It translates to CASSVVFERAGEQFF.

J is TRBJ2-3 and V is TRBV7-9, with D unresolved. CDR1 and CDR2 (germline): SEHNR, FQNEAQ (reference sequence). This CDR3 has 13 amino acids. Trimming left V 5 bases short and J 2 bases short, with 8 bases between. CDR3 sequence: CASSRHLTDTQYF. The CDR3 DNA sequence: TGTGCCAGCAGCCGTCACCTCACAGATACGCAGTATTTT.

The gene calls are TRBV11-3 and TRBJ2-5, with a possible D match to TRBD1 (6 bases). The CDR3 is made up of 14 amino acids. The germline V gene has CDR1 SGHNT and CDR2 YENEEA. V was pared by 5 bases and J by 2 bases, with 12 bases between. Here the CDR3 reads CASSHQGLQETQYF. CDR3 coding DNA: TGTGCCAGCAGCCACCAGGGGCTACAAGAGACCCAGTACTTC.

The chain's CDR3 is CSAQGRTEAFF. In DNA, the CDR3 is TGCAGCGCACAGGGACGTACTGAAGCTTTCTTT. The J gene is TRBJ1-1, the V gene TRBV20-1; tentatively, D is TRBD1 (6 bases). In germline, CDR1 is DFQATT, CDR2 SNEGSKA (reference sequence). The CDR3 is 11 amino acids.

This chain links TRBV11-2 with TRBJ2-7; perhaps D is TRBD1 or TRBD2 (5 bases each). V lost 3 bases and J lost 2, with 14 bases in between. The CDR3 loop spans 15 amino acids. Germline CDR1 reads SGHAT; CDR2 reads FQNNGV. CDR3 region: CASSFLRDATYEQYV. The DNA of the CDR3 is TGTGCCAGCAGCTTTCTTAGGGACGCCACCTACGAGCAGTACGTC.

V usage is TRBV24-1 and J usage is TRBJ1-2, with a weak D call TRBD1 (5 bases). CDR1 and CDR2 (germline): KGHDR, SFDVKD. CDR3 length: 13 residues. The V end lost 4 bases, the J end lost 7 bases, and 12 bases lay between the germline ends. The CDR3 region is CATSEGGGFGYTF. The CDR3, as DNA: TGTGCCACCAGTGAGGGTGGGGGTTTTGGCTACACCTTC.

The J gene is TRBJ1-2, the V gene TRBV6-5; no definite D call. This CDR3 is built from 13 residues. The germline CDR1 and CDR2 sequences are MNHEY and SVGAGI. V lost 7 bases to trimming and J lost 6 bases, with 15 bases between them. The CDR3 nucleotides are TGTGCCAGCAAACGGGAGGGTTTCAATGGCTACACCTTC. Its translation is CASKREGFNGYTF.